This record concerns one T cell receptor beta chain sequence. Clones were read by immunoSEQ multiplex PCR, and TCRdb kept only the in-frame ones, dropping some. The sample includes some 54,000 clones, 84% of them seen just once. The germline gives CDR1 SGHTA, CDR2 FQGTGA. The CDR3 runs to 14 residues. J lost 5 bases, V lost 5 bases, and 7 bases had no gene match. The data belong to a study of PD-L1 blockade in urothelial cancer. This TCR was recovered from a man aged 35-49 years with urothelial cancer. This material consisted of PBMCs, taken around atezolizumab (anti-PD-L1) treatment. The chain employs TRBV7-3 and TRBJ2-3; TRBD1 aligns across 7 bases. The CDR3 protein is CASSLGAGGDTQYF. The CDR3, as DNA: TGTGCCAGCAGCCTCGGGGCAGGGGGAGATACGCAGTATTTT.